This T cell receptor beta chain was sequenced during a study of regulatory T cells in long-lasting Graves disease. Deletions cut 5 bases from V and 7 bases from J, with 12 bases between. The V gene's germline CDR1 is SGHVS and CDR2 FQNEAQ. The CDR3 has 13 amino acids. Sequencing libraries for TCR beta were prepared with iRepertoire HTBI primers and Arm-PCR of CDR3 regions. TCRdb recomputed calls from the multiplex PCR reads with MiXCR, one row per CDR3 protein. The sample has about 560,000 distinct CDR3 sequences, more than 15% seen once. Time point specified: newly diagnosed GD, antithyroid drugs for less than 3 months. The TCR library was made from RNA that had been extracted from PBMCs in TRIzol. The same data also contributed to another study, on T cells in Graves' hyperthyroidism and ophthalmopathy.

The gene calls are TRBV7-8 and TRBJ1-5, with D unresolved. This TCR was sampled from a man aged 18 to 30 with Graves disease. Here the sequenced sample was peripheral blood mononuclear cells (PBMCs), taken at new diagnosis, from a patient treated with antithyroid drugs. The CDR3 DNA follows: TGTGCCAGCAGCGTCCGTCTATCCCAGCCCCAGCATTTT. Its protein is CASSVRLSQPQHF. Drawing the rest from reference TRBV7-8 and TRBJ1-5, the complete variable domain is GAGVSQSPRYKVAKRGQDVALRCDPISGHVSLFWYQQALGQGPEFLTYFQNEAQLDKSGLPSDRFFAERPEGSVSTLKIQRTQQEDSAVYLCASSVRLSQPQHFGDGTRLSIL.